These T cell receptor beta chains were read from a single sample in a study of T cells after yellow fever vaccination. MiXCR, run by TCRdb on the 5' RACE reads, gives a single entry per CDR3 protein. The sample lists around 600,000 distinct CDR3 sequences; approximately 13% were seen once. The sample in question was PBMCs, obtained on the day of the yellow fever booster vaccination. The receptors originated from a man aged 30-40 years who received the YFV17D yellow fever vaccine. The CDR3 runs from the conserved cysteine through the conserved F or W. A D gene is named only where the DNA matches it firmly. Clone size is shown for a subset of rows, as once, few, many or a class of expanded clone.

few	13	-	TRBV7-2	TRBJ1-6	TGTGCCAGCAGCCAGGGCAGAGATTCACCCCTCCACTTT	CASSQGRDSPLHF
-	13	-	TRBV5-4	TRBJ2-7	TGTGCCAGCAGTACAGTTGAATCCTACGAGCAGTACTTC	CASSTVESYEQYF
-	13	TRBD2	TRBV18	TRBJ2-1	TGTGCCAGCTCACCTAAGCGGGAGGGTGAGCAGTTCTTC	CASSPKREGEQFF
few	15	-	TRBV7-2	TRBJ2-7	TGTGCCAGCAGCTTAGGACACGGACTGGCATCCGAGCAGTACTTC	CASSLGHGLASEQYF
many	17	TRBD2	TRBV12-3/TRBV12-4	TRBJ2-2	TGTGCCAGCAGTTTAGCGCTCGTGGGAGGGCCCCACGGGGAGCTGTTTTTT	CASSLALVGGPHGELFF
-	14	TRBD1	TRBV9	TRBJ1-2	TGTGCCAGCAGCGTACAGGGGGCTGATTATGGCTACACCTTC	CASSVQGADYGYTF
few	15	-	TRBV19	TRBJ1-4	TGTGCCAGTAGTATACGTTTGGGACTCAATGAAAAACTGTTTTTT	CASSIRLGLNEKLFF
few	15	TRBD2	TRBV5-4	TRBJ2-1	TGTGCCAGCAGCACCCTAGCGGGAGCTTTCAATGAGCAGTTCTTC	CASSTLAGAFNEQFF
-	15	TRBD1	TRBV24-1	TRBJ2-3	TGTGCCACCTCGGACGGGACAGGGGGAATAGATACGCAGTATTTT	CATSDGTGGIDTQYF
-	16	-	TRBV28	TRBJ1-2	TGTGCCAGCAGTTCCGCGGGGGCCGAGAGAAATTATGGCTACACCTTC	CASSSAGAERNYGYTF
few	12	-	TRBV16	TRBJ1-2	TGTGCCAGCAGCCAACCGGAAAATGGCTACACCTTC	CASSQPENGYTF
-	15	TRBD1	TRBV6-1	TRBJ1-1	TGTGCCACCTTCCCCCCCGGGACAGGGGTCACTGAAGCTTTCTTT	CATFPPGTGVTEAFF
-	16	TRBD2	TRBV27	TRBJ2-7	TGTGCCAGCAGCCCGGGACTAGCGGGAGAGTTCCACGAGCAGTACTTC	CASSPGLAGEFHEQYF
-	14	-	TRBV5-1	TRBJ1-6	TGCGCCAGCAGCTTACAGGGTCATAATTCACCCCTCCACTTT	CASSLQGHNSPLHF
few	15	-	TRBV28	TRBJ1-4	TGTGCCAGCAGTCCAGGGCCCCCGGCCCGAGAAAAACTGTTTTTT	CASSPGPPAREKLFF
-	11	-	TRBV21-1	TRBJ1-1	TGTGCCAGCAGGCGGTCAAGTGAAGCTTTCTTT	CASRRSSEAFF
few	14	-	TRBV7-6	TRBJ2-1	TGTGCCAGCAGCTTAGCCCTAGCGTTCAATGAGCAGTTCTTC	CASSLALAFNEQFF
few	13	-	TRBV20-1	TRBJ2-1	TGCAGTGCTAGACCCCGAGACTACAATGAGCAGTTCTTC	CSARPRDYNEQFF
-	15	-	TRBV14	TRBJ2-5	TGTGCCAGCAGCCAAGCGTTGGGGGGCCAAGAGACCCAGTACTTC	CASSQALGGQETQYF
-	16	-	TRBV7-8	TRBJ2-3	TGTGCCAGCAGCTTCCCCGAGGGAACTAACACAGATACGCAGTATTTT	CASSFPEGTNTDTQYF
-	16	TRBD2	TRBV20-1	TRBJ2-7	TGCAGTGCTAGAGGATCCCAGGGACTAGGCTACTACGAGCAGTACTTC	CSARGSQGLGYYEQYF
-	13	-	TRBV29-1	TRBJ2-5	TGCAGCGTTGACGGGGTGACGGAAGAGACCCAGTACTTC	CSVDGVTEETQYF
few	18	TRBD2	TRBV19	TRBJ2-1	TGTGCCAGTAGGCCACAAAGCGGGAGGGCCTTTAACTACAATGAGCAGTTCTTC	CASRPQSGRAFNYNEQFF
few	14	-	TRBV15	TRBJ2-5	TGTGCCACCAGCAGAGACGGGAACCAAGAGACCCAGTACTTC	CATSRDGNQETQYF
many	16	-	TRBV18	TRBJ1-1	TGTGCCAGCTCACCCGCAGCGGTACAGCGTGCGGGGGAAGCTTTCTTT	CASSPAAVQRAGEAFF
few	12	-	TRBV30	TRBJ2-1	TGTGCCTGGAGTGTGGGGTACAATGAGCAGTTCTTC	CAWSVGYNEQFF
-	14	-	TRBV12-3/TRBV12-4	TRBJ2-1	TGTGCCAGCAGTCGAACGGACGGACCCAATGAGCAGTTCTTC	CASSRTDGPNEQFF
few	16	TRBD2	TRBV7-8	TRBJ2-1	TGTGCCAGCAGCCAACAGGGACTAGCGGGAGGAAATGAGCAGTTCTTC	CASSQQGLAGGNEQFF
few	15	-	TRBV20-1	TRBJ1-5	TGCAGTGCTAGAGGGGGCGATTGGAGCAATCAGCCCCAGCATTTT	CSARGGDWSNQPQHF
few	14	-	TRBV30	TRBJ2-5	TGTGCCTGGAGCGCGGACAGCAACCAAGAGACCCAGTACTTC	CAWSADSNQETQYF
-	14	TRBD2	TRBV5-1	TRBJ2-7	TGCGCCAGCAGCCCGGGAGGAACTTCCTACGAGCAGTACTTC	CASSPGGTSYEQYF
-	11	-	TRBV29-1	TRBJ1-1	TGCAGCGCCAGAGGGCCTTCTGAAGCTTTCTTT	CSARGPSEAFF
-	16	-	TRBV15	TRBJ1-3	TGTGCCACCAGCAGAGAACAAGGGTTTTCCGGAAACACCATATATTTT	CATSREQGFSGNTIYF
-	14	-	TRBV20-1	TRBJ2-7	TGCAGTGGTAACCCACCAGGGCCAGCCTACGAGCAGTACTTC	CSGNPPGPAYEQYF
few	15	TRBD1	TRBV10-3	TRBJ1-5	TGTGCCATCAGGAAGGACAGGGTAAGCAATCAGCCCCAGCATTTT	CAIRKDRVSNQPQHF
-	13	TRBD1	TRBV28	TRBJ2-7	TGTGCCACTGTAAGGGCAGGGGGCAACGAGCAGTACTTC	CATVRAGGNEQYF
-	12	-	TRBV20-1	TRBJ2-3	TGCAGTATCGAGCGCGACACAGATACGCAGTATTTT	CSIERDTDTQYF
many	15	-	TRBV6-1	TRBJ1-3	TGTGCCAGCAGCGGACGGGGAGGGTCTGGAAACACCATATATTTT	CASSGRGGSGNTIYF
few	16	TRBD2	TRBV29-1	TRBJ2-7	TGCAGCGTTGAAGACCGGTTTAGGGGGACTAGCTACGAGCAGTACTTC	CSVEDRFRGTSYEQYF
-	16	-	TRBV2	TRBJ2-1	TGTGCCAGCAGAGGACTGGGACCCCTATTCGGCGATGAGCAGTTCTTC	CASRGLGPLFGDEQFF
few	15	TRBD1	TRBV5-1	TRBJ2-5	TGCGCCAGCAGCACCGGGACAGGGCCCCCAGAGACCCAGTACTTC	CASSTGTGPPETQYF
few	17	-	TRBV7-9	TRBJ2-1	TGTGCCAGCAGCTTAGGTGGGCAGAGGGGTAGTTCCAATGAGCAGTTCTTC	CASSLGGQRGSSNEQFF
-	15	-	TRBV28	TRBJ2-6	TGTGCCAGCAGTTTTAATCCCACTGGGGCCAACGTCCTGACTTTC	CASSFNPTGANVLTF
-	16	-	TRBV19	TRBJ2-1	TGTGCCAGTAGGACCCAAGCCGGGGTAATGTACAATGAGCAGTTCTTC	CASRTQAGVMYNEQFF
-	12	-	TRBV25-1	TRBJ1-2	TGTGCCAGCAGTACTACTCTAGCTGGCTACACCTTC	CASSTTLAGYTF
-	13	-	TRBV24-1	TRBJ2-3	TGTGCCACCAGTGAAGGTTCTGGGAAAACGCAGTATTTT	CATSEGSGKTQYF
-	17	TRBD2	TRBV19	TRBJ2-4	TGTGCCACCGCGAGGAATTCCGGGACTAGCGGGAGGCACATTCAGTACTTC	CATARNSGTSGRHIQYF
few	14	TRBD1	TRBV20-1	TRBJ1-5	TGCAGTGCTAGATCCAGGGGGGGCAATCAGCCCCAGCATTTT	CSARSRGGNQPQHF
-	15	TRBD1	TRBV5-1	TRBJ2-2	TGCGCCAGCAGGCAGAACAGGGGGCGAACCGGGGAGCTGTTTTTT	CASRQNRGRTGELFF
few	15	-	TRBV20-1	TRBJ2-1	TGCAGTGCTAGGGTGCCGGGACGAACATACAATGAGCAGTTCTTC	CSARVPGRTYNEQFF
-	14	TRBD1	TRBV29-1	TRBJ1-1	TGCAGCGTTGAAGGGGCACAGGGGGACACTGAAGCTTTCTTT	CSVEGAQGDTEAFF
few	15	-	TRBV7-2	TRBJ2-1	TGTGCCAGCAGCGAAAGCGGCGACTCCTACAATGAGCAGTTCTTC	CASSESGDSYNEQFF
-	16	TRBD1	TRBV7-9	TRBJ2-5	TGTGCCAGCAGCTTAGGGGACAGGGGAGCTAAGGAGACCCAGTACTTC	CASSLGDRGAKETQYF